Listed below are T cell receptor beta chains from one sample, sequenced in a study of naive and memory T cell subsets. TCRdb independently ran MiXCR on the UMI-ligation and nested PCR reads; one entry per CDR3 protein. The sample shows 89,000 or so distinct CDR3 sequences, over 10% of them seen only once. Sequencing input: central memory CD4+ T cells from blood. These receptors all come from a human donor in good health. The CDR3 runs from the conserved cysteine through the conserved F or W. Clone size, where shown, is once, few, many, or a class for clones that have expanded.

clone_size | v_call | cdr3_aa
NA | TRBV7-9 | CASSGGQTSIYGYTF
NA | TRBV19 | CASSILGSNEQFF
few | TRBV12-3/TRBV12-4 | CASSGRTGSYGYTF
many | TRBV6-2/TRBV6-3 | CASTPEGLPRTQYF
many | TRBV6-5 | CASSYSGQAHEQYF
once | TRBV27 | CASGWGWSSYNEQFF
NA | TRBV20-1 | CSASASASQREQFF
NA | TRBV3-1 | CASSRLIAGSAGELFF
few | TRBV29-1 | CSVAPTGDSEQFF
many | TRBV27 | CASSWTGSSYEQYF
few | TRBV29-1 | CSTLSTATSGLTYEQYF
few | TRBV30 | CACSLGSGNTIYF
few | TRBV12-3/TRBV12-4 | CASSRRERNYEQYF
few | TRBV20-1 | CSAQSRDRGSYEQYF
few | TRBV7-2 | CASSLGLLGGYEQYF
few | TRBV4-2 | CASSQGSLAGPHSYEQYF
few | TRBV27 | CASSRTSGTRYEQYF
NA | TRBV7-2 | CASTPAGVNTGELFF
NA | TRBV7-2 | CASSLRTGELFF
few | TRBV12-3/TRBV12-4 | CASSLWREVGQPQHF
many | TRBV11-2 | CASSLRLTGRNEQFF
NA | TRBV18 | CASSPGRGELDTQYF
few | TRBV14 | CASSSRSGLYSYNEQFF
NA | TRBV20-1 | CSGRQGSGETQYF
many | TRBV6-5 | CASIGGGQETQYF
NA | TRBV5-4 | CASSLGGEAGELFF
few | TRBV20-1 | CSARDWGTGGHNEQFF
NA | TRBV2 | CASSEEVRSGYTF
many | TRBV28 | CASSLSLPRRDIQYF
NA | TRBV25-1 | CASSEKRLADTDTQYF
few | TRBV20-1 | CSADKGQGNFGNTIYF
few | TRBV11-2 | CASKKDSGLDEQYF
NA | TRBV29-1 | CSVSVRDIQYF
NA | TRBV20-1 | CSASPMDRDNEKLFF
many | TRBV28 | CASSTRTASSYNEQFF
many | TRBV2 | CASRRLASRTGNEQYF
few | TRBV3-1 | CASSQRGRTNEQFF
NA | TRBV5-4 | CASSLNRGMDNIQYF
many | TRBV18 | CASSPGWVEGDNEQFF
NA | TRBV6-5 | CASSYRVGRIDSSYNSPLHF
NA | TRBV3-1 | CASSPRPDQETQYF
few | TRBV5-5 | CASSPRLERGDTQYF
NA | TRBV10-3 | CAISERLASSGSHEQYF
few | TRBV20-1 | CSARAGPEGQPQHF
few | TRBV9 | CASSATGQASYGYTF
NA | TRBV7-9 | CASSVAGTPKEAFF
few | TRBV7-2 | CASVTGVGSSYEQYF
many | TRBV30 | CAWTQPGLAYEQFF
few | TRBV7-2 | CASSYRDRVDEQYF
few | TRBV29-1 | CSVGTGSYNEQFF
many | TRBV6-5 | CASSYLTSGISETQYF
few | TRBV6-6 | CASIPTSGGTGELFF
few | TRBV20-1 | CSARENSYNEQFF
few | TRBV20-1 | CSAPPSAGDTQYF
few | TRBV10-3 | CAISGRGPEAFF
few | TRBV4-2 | CASSQDSRGYTEAFF
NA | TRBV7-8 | CASSLAGQPQHF